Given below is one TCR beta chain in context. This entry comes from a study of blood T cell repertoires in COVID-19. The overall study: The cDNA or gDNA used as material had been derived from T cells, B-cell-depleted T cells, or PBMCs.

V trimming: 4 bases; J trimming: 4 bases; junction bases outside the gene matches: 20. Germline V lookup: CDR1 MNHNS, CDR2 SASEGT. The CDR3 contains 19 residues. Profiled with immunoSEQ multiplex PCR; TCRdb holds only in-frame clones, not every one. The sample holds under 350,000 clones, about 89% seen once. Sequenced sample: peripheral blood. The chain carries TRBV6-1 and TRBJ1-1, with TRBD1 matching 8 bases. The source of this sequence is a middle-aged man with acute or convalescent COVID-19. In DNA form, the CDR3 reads TGTGCCAGCAGTGGCCCCAGGACAGGGCCGAGGGTTGTAAGCACTGAAGCTTTCTTT. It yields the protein CASSGPRTGPRVVSTEAFF.